This T cell receptor beta chain derives from a study of T cells in Graves' hyperthyroidism and ophthalmopathy. TCR beta CDR3 sequences were amplified from RNA transcripts. TCR CDR3 regions were first amplified by RT-PCR with HTBI primers. TCRdb called the multiplex PCR reads again in MiXCR, with one record for every CDR3 protein. The sample carries some 690,000 distinct CDR3 sequences, 15% to 20% recorded once. V was shortened by 1 base and J by 5 bases, with 11 bases between the two germline ends. The germline V gene has CDR1 DFQATT and CDR2 SNEGSKA (reference sequence). The CDR3 is 14 amino acids. This clonotype was observed at least ten times.

This chain connects TRBV20-1 to TRBJ1-4; D remains unclear. The sequenced sample was blood. This clonotype was sampled from a middle-aged man with Graves' hyperthyroidism. CDR3 sequence: CSARVEGQNEKLFF. CDR3 sequence (DNA): TGCAGTGCTAGAGTGGAAGGCCAAAATGAAAAACTGTTTTTT.